These 21 T cell receptor beta chains were sequenced from one sample in a study of T cell changes during pregnancy in multiple sclerosis (dated by TCRdb to between 2018 and 2020). Library generation was performed with the immunoSEQ multiplex PCR assay. In its TCRdb copy, this immuneACCESS table keeps in-frame sequences only and misses some clones. Where compared with another copy, unresolved V genes explain less than half of these, and the others have no known cause. In all, the sample holds 25,000 to 35,000 clones, and approximately 89% of those were seen once. The ten largest clones capture roughly a tenth of the sample. This sample comprised CD8+ T cells from peripheral blood mononuclear cells, obtained in the second trimester of pregnancy. All receptors derive from a female donor with multiple sclerosis, enrolled in a pregnancy study.

CDR3 sequence (DNA): TGTGCCAGCAGCGGTACTAACGAGGGGTATTTT. Protein: CASSGTNEGYF. The genes are TRBV2 and TRBJ2-3, with D possibly TRBD2 on 5 matching bases. V was pared by 6 bases and J by 14 bases, with 15 bases between. Germline V gene data show CDR1 as SNHLY and CDR2 as FYNNEI. The length of the CDR3 is 11 residues.

This chain links TRBV10-3 with TRBJ1-4; D call uncertain. In germline, CDR1 is ENHRY, CDR2 SYGVKD. With 4 bases removed from V and 5 bases from J, the gap between germline ends came to 17 bases. CDR3 size: 16 residues. Written as DNA, the CDR3 is TGTGCCATCAGTGTCGGGGAAAAGGGCGCCAATGAAAAACTGTTTTTT. Its protein product is CAISVGEKGANEKLFF.

The chain joins TRBV12-5 to TRBJ2-1, with D perhaps TRBD1 (6 bases). Deletions cut 3 bases from V and 1 base from J, with 7 bases between. This CDR3 has 14 amino acids. CDR1 is LGHNT, CDR2 FRNRAP, per germline. The DNA for the CDR3 is TGTGCTAGTGGTTTACAGGGTTCCTACAATGAGCAGTTCTTC. Protein: CASGLQGSYNEQFF.

The chain has TRBV27 and TRBJ2-7, with D possibly TRBD2 on 5 matching bases. This CDR3 is built from 14 residues. V was shortened by 4 bases and J by 0 bases, with 10 bases between the two germline ends. The germline CDR1 and CDR2 sequences are MNHEY and SMNVEV (reference sequence). DNA for the CDR3: TGTGCCAGCAGTTACCGGGGAAACTCCTACGAGCAGTACTTC. Translating gives CASSYRGNSYEQYF.

The chain links TRBV27 to TRBJ2-3, with 10 bases fitting TRBD2. CDR3 length equals 15 residues. CDR1 is MNHEY and CDR2 is SMNVEV in the germline V gene (reference sequence). Unmatched junction bases numbered 5, after V lost 3 bases and J lost 5 bases. The CDR3, as DNA: TGTGCCAGCAGTTTCGGGACTAGCGAACGAGATACGCAGTATTTT. It codes for CASSFGTSERDTQYF.

The V call is TRBV7-9, the J call TRBJ2-1, with D maybe TRBD1 (5 bases). CDR3 length: 15 amino acids. The germline V gene has CDR1 SEHNR and CDR2 FQNEAQ (reference sequence). Trimming removed 4 bases at V and 0 bases at J, with 10 bases between. The CDR3 protein is CASSSDSSSYNEQFF. The CDR3 nucleotides read TGTGCCAGCAGCTCCGACAGTAGCTCCTACAATGAGCAGTTCTTC.

The rearrangement joins TRBV28 to TRBJ1-1; D unresolved. With 6 bases removed from V and 3 bases from J, the gap between germline ends came to 11 bases. Germline CDR1 is MDHEN and CDR2 is SYDVKM. The CDR3 totals 13 residues. This chain's CDR3 is CASSLSAYTEAFF. For the CDR3, the DNA is TGTGCCAGCAGCCTAAGTGCCTACACTGAAGCTTTCTTT.

CDR3 in amino acids: CASSLQGGNYEQYF. In DNA, the CDR3 is TGTGCCAGCAGCTTACAGGGAGGGAACTACGAGCAGTACTTC. The chain combines TRBV11-2 with TRBJ2-7; 7 bases align to TRBD2. J gave up 3 bases and V 2 bases, and 4 bases lay outside the gene matches. Germline V gene sequence: CDR1 SGHAT, CDR2 FQNNGV. There are 14 residues in the CDR3.

The chain carries TRBV9 and TRBJ2-7; D remains ambiguous. Trimming took off 0 bases at V and 5 bases at J, with 9 bases between the two ends. From germline, CDR1 is SGDLS and CDR2 YYNGEE. CDR3 length equals 13 residues. CDR3 region: CASSVGDRNEQYF. The CDR3 DNA is TGTGCCAGCAGCGTAGGAGATCGAAACGAGCAGTACTTC.

V usage is TRBV10-3 and J usage is TRBJ2-3; a weak D match, TRBD2 (5 bases). The V gene's germline CDR1 is ENHRY and CDR2 SYGVKD. The CDR3 spans 15 residues. Trimming cost V 0 bases and J 5 bases, with 12 bases left between them. CDR3 amino acids: CAISESEGAGDTQYF. Written as DNA, the CDR3 is TGTGCCATCAGTGAGTCCGAGGGCGCGGGAGATACGCAGTATTTT.

The chain is built from TRBV5-1 and TRBJ1-1, with D possibly TRBD1 on 5 matching bases. V lost 7 bases and J lost 11, with 18 bases in between. The CDR3 is 12 amino acids. Germline V CDR1 and CDR2: SGHRS, YFSETQ. The CDR3: CASGQGTSVAFF. The CDR3 nucleotides are TGCGCCAGCGGTCAGGGAACCTCGGTGGCTTTCTTT.

The chain recombines TRBV10-3 with TRBJ1-3, with 7 bases that match TRBD1. Germline V CDR1 and CDR2: ENHRY, SYGVKD. Losses at the gene ends were 4 bases for V and 1 base for J; bases not matched to a gene: 10. The CDR3 extends over 17 amino acids. The DNA of the CDR3 is TGTGCCATCAGTGTATCATTCCAGGGGGAATCTGGAAACACCATATATTTT. This gives the protein CAISVSFQGESGNTIYF.

The gene calls are TRBV9 and TRBJ2-1; 7 nucleotides match TRBD2. Germline trimming cut 7 bases from V and 7 bases from J; bases unmatched to any gene: 11. Germline V gene sequence: CDR1 SGDLS, CDR2 YYNGEE. This CDR3 spans 14 amino acids. The CDR3 DNA reads as TGTGCCAGCGGCCCCGTCACTAGCGCTAATGAGCAGTTCTTC. Translating it yields CASGPVTSANEQFF. Supplemented by reference TRBV9 and TRBJ2-1, the full variable domain reads DSGVTQTPKHLITATGQRVTLRCSPRSGDLSVYWYQQSLDQGLQFLIQYYNGEERAKGNILERFSAQQFPDLHSELNLSSLELGDSALYFCASGPVTSANEQFFGPGTRLTVL.

The V gene is TRBV9, the J gene TRBJ2-3, with TRBD2 matching over 11 bases. Germline-derived CDR1 and CDR2 are SGDLS and YYNGEE. Trimming cost V 0 bases and J 0 bases; bases outside gene matches: 6. There are 18 residues in the CDR3. The CDR3 bases are TGTGCCAGCAGCGTAGGGGTAAGACTAGCGGGAAGCACAGATACGCAGTATTTT. This encodes CASSVGVRLAGSTDTQYF.

This clone was counted a single time. The gene calls are TRBV5-1 and TRBJ2-4, with D possibly TRBD1 on 6 matching bases. The germline V gene has CDR1 SGHRS and CDR2 YFSETQ. The CDR3 has 16 amino acids. The V end was cut by 0 bases, the J end by 2 bases, with 12 bases between. As DNA, the CDR3 is TGCGCCAGCAGCTTGGAGGGGGATTTTCCCAAAAACATTCAGTACTTC. Its protein product is CASSLEGDFPKNIQYF.

This chain links TRBV29-1 with TRBJ2-3; 9 bases map to TRBD2. There are 16 residues in the CDR3. V shed 5 bases and J 2 bases; nucleotides not matched to a gene: 11. Per the germline V gene, CDR1 is SQVTM and CDR2 is ANQGSEA. CDR3 region: CSVSDPRLAVTDTQYF. The CDR3 bases are TGCAGCGTTTCTGACCCCCGACTAGCGGTCACAGATACGCAGTATTTT.

The chain links TRBV5-4 to TRBJ2-7; TRBD2 matches 10 bases. The CDR3 runs to 15 residues. The junction had 4 bases not matched to a gene; V was cut back by 4 bases and J by 0 bases. CDR1 is SGHNT and CDR2 is YYREEE in the germline V gene (reference sequence). CDR3 in amino acids: CASSPGLADSYEQYF. CDR3 nucleotides: TGTGCCAGCAGCCCCGGACTAGCGGACTCCTACGAGCAGTACTTC.

The chain uses TRBV9 and TRBJ2-5; D possibly corresponds to TRBD1 (5 bases). This CDR3 region has 14 residues. The germline V and J ends were trimmed by 0 bases and 5 bases, with 11 bases remaining between them. Per germline, CDR1 SGDLS and CDR2 YYNGEE. The CDR3 sequence is CASSVAGYGETQYF. In nucleotides, the CDR3 is TGTGCCAGCAGCGTAGCAGGGTATGGTGAGACCCAGTACTTC.

The chain has TRBV28 and TRBJ2-1; 7 bases fit TRBD2. Germline CDR1 is MDHEN and CDR2 is SYDVKM. The CDR3 runs 14 residues. V lost 6 bases and J lost 9; bases outside the gene matches: 11. The CDR3 nucleotides are TGTGCCAGCAGCCGTCCCGGGACTAAACTTGAGCAGTTCTTC. It translates to CASSRPGTKLEQFF.

The chain has TRBV6-5 and TRBJ2-2; tentative D call: TRBD2 (6 bases). In germline, CDR1 is MNHEY, CDR2 SVGAGI. V was pared by 11 bases and J by 7 bases, with 20 bases between. CDR3 size: 14 residues. This CDR3 reads CACTGGPAGGELFF. The DNA of the CDR3 is TGTGCCTGCACAGGAGGGCCGGCGGGCGGGGAGCTGTTTTTT.

V gene TRBV7-9 combines with J gene TRBJ2-3; D is perhaps TRBD2 (6 bases). The CDR3 spans 16 residues. From germline, CDR1 is SEHNR and CDR2 FQNEAQ (reference sequence). V lost 0 bases and J lost 0, with 10 bases in between. The CDR3 DNA reads as TGTGCCAGCAGCTTAGCGCTCGGGACTAGCACAGATACGCAGTATTTT. It yields the protein CASSLALGTSTDTQYF.